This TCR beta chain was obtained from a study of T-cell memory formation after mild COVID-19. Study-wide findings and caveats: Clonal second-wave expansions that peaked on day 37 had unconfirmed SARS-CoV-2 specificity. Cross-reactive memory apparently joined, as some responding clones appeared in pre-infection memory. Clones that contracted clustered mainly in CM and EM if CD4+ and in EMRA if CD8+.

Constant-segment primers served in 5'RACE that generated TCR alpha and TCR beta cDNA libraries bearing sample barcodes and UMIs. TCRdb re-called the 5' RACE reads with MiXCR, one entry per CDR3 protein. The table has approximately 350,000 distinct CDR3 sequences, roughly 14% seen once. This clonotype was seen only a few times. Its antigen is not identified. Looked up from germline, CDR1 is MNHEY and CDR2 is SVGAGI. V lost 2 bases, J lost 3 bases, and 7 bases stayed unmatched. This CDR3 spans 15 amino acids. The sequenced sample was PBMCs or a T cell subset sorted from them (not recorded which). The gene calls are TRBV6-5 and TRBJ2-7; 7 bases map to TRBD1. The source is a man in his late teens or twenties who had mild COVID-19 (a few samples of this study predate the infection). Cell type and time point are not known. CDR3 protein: CASSYETGSLYEQYF. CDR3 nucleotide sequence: TGTGCCAGCAGTTACGAGACAGGGTCCCTCTACGAGCAGTACTTC.